Sequencing of this T cell receptor beta chain was carried out in a study of T cell repertoires in cytomegalovirus infection (dated by TCRdb to between 2018 and 2021). The study in broad terms: Because public TCR beta signatures pointed to carriage of CMV infection together with the matching HLA type, the HLA type of each donor mattered for the analysis.

The sequencer listed for this sample is Illumina HiSeq 1500. TCRdb trimmed public reads at Q25 via fastp, called clones via MiXCR and kept in-frame beta chains. One record per CDR3 amino acid sequence lists the most common genes and DNA. The table for this sample lists about 360,000 distinct CDR3 sequences; about a sixth of them were counted only once. The ten largest clones represent 8.7% of the sample. There are 16 amino acids in the CDR3, from cysteine to phenylalanine inclusive. Here the CDR3 DNA is all that survives: 48 bases in frame from base 1. The germline V and J ends show losses of 4 bases and 2 bases respectively, and no gene match explains 11 bases of the junction. CDR1 and CDR2 (SGHTA, FQGTGA) derive from the germline V gene. General study outcomes and caveats: The ex vivo response was dominated by HLA-C-restricted CMV-specific TCR beta clonotypes, which also provided the single most frequent clonotype in two of eight donors. In both this cohort and an independent roughly 350-donor cohort, the cumulative frequency of public TCR beta family members distinguished carriers of CMV infection plus the relevant HLA type.

Turning to this clonotype: Its antigen remains undetermined. Within one base of it there is no much larger clone, and no base qualities were kept.

Recombination connected TRBV7-3 to TRBJ2-7, and 7 bases in between align with TRBD1. Sample: PBMCs. The receptor's source is a human donor in good health (CMV status not recorded). Some clones in this sample may be carry-over from other donors' samples. In nucleotide form, the sequence is TGTGCCAGCAGCTCCTTCCTTGACAGGGATCCCTACGAGCAGTACTTC. The encoded protein is CASSSFLDRDPYEQYF.